This TCR beta chain was sequenced in a study of T cell responses to AZD1222 COVID-19 vaccine. Only in-frame clones appear in the TCRdb table, and some are missing; sequencing was by immunoSEQ multiplex PCR. The sample shows about 99,000 clones, 90% to 95% of them seen only once. Per the germline V gene, CDR1 is KGHSH and CDR2 is LQKENI. V was trimmed by 2 bases and J by 11 bases, leaving 12 bases between them. This CDR3 contains 12 residues. This receptor was obtained from an adult in good health. The chain carries TRBV18 and TRBJ1-1; tentative D call: TRBD1 (6 bases). The starting material was peripheral blood, obtained on day 0 of AZD1222 vaccination. CDR3 loop: CASSPRGGEAFF. CDR3 sequence (DNA): TGTGCCAGCTCACCAAGAGGGGGGGAGGCTTTCTTT.